The 10 T cell receptor beta chains below were found in one sample sequenced in a study of blood T cell repertoires in COVID-19. Produced via immunoSEQ multiplex PCR; TCRdb's table is partial and in-frame only. Of 270,000 or so clones listed, roughly 80% are singletons. Input material: PBMCs or T cells enriched from blood (not recorded which). These receptors all come from a man aged 50-60 years who had recovered from COVID-19.

The chain uses TRBV29-1 and TRBJ2-5, with a possible D match to TRBD1 (7 bases). The germline V gene has CDR1 SQVTM and CDR2 ANQGSEA. V was pared by 8 bases and J by 4 bases, with 23 bases between. This CDR3 spans 15 amino acids. CDR3 sequence (DNA): TGCAGCTCCCCCGGCGATCACAGGGGAGGAGAGACCCAGTACTTC. Protein product: CSSPGDHRGGETQYF. Full variable domain (remainder filled in from reference TRBV29-1 and TRBJ2-5): SAVISQKPSRDICQRGTSLTIQCQVDSQVTMMFWYRQQPGQSLTLIATANQGSEATYESGFVIDKFPISRPNLTFSTLTVSNMSPEDSSIYLCSSPGDHRGGETQYFGPGTRLLVL.

V gene TRBV28 combines with J gene TRBJ1-5, with no clear D. The length of the CDR3 is 16 residues. V gave up 8 bases and J gave up 1 base, with 18 bases separating them. Germline V gene data show CDR1 as MDHEN and CDR2 as SYDVKM. The CDR3 sequence is CASLTRAAGSNQPQHF. CDR3 DNA: TGTGCCAGCTTAACTCGGGCCGCGGGGAGCAATCAGCCCCAGCATTTT.

Turning to this clone: Germline is not matched at one junction end, which may reflect a read error. The J gene is TRBJ2-4, the V gene TRBV9; TRBD2 matches at 12 bases. Germline-derived CDR1 and CDR2 are SGDLS and YYNGEE. The length of the CDR3 is 14 residues. CDR3: CASSVGRLAGAMHF. The CDR3 DNA reads as TGTGCCAGCAGCGTAGGGCGACTAGCGGGAGCAATGCACTTC.

This chain joins TRBV19 and TRBJ1-1; D not certain. CDR1 and CDR2 from the germline V gene are LNHDA and SQIVND (reference sequence). This CDR3 has 16 amino acids. Trimming took off 7 bases at V and 4 bases at J, with 22 bases between the two ends. CDR3 protein: CASTQGRSTWGTEAFF. Written as DNA, the CDR3 is TGTGCCAGTACCCAAGGGAGGTCCACGTGGGGCACTGAAGCTTTCTTT. Complete variable domain (other parts from reference TRBV19 and TRBJ1-1): DGGITQSPKYLFRKEGQNVTLSCEQNLNHDAMYWYRQDPGQGLRLIYYSQIVNDFQKGDIAEGYSVSREKKESFPLTVTSAQKNPTAFYLCASTQGRSTWGTEAFFGQGTRLTVV.

This chain uses TRBV9 with TRBJ2-7; TRBD2 might be the D (6 bases). The V gene's germline CDR1 is SGDLS and CDR2 YYNGEE. There are 14 residues in the CDR3. Trimming shortened V by 3 bases and J by 3 bases, and 13 bases separated the two germline ends. Written as DNA, the CDR3 is TGTGCCAGCAGCGGCGGAGGGACGGGCTACGAGCAGTACTTC. Its protein product is CASSGGGTGYEQYF.

This clone appeared many times. The chain is built from TRBV19 and TRBJ1-2; tentative D call: TRBD1 (6 bases). There are 14 residues in the CDR3. V gave up 5 bases and J gave up 2 bases, with 12 bases separating them. Germline V CDR1 and CDR2: LNHDA, SQIVND (reference sequence). The chain's CDR3 is CASSWGRGNYGYTF. CDR3 DNA sequence: TGTGCCAGTAGTTGGGGGCGAGGGAACTATGGCTACACCTTC.

The gene calls are TRBV19 and TRBJ2-6; D possibly corresponds to TRBD2 (6 bases). V was shortened by 4 bases and J by 0 bases, with 19 bases between the two germline ends. CDR3 length equals 19 residues. Germline V lookup: CDR1 LNHDA, CDR2 SQIVND (reference sequence). In DNA, the CDR3 is TGTGCCAGTAGTACCACTAGCTCTGGGGTGTTCTCTGGGGCCAACGTCCTGACTTTC. Translated, it gives CASSTTSSGVFSGANVLTF.

V usage is TRBV7-9 and J usage is TRBJ1-2; D perhaps matches TRBD1 (6 bases). CDR3 length: 14 residues. V was shortened by 2 bases and J by 4 bases, with 11 bases between the two germline ends. Germline lookup yields CDR1 SEHNR and CDR2 FQNEAQ (reference sequence). CDR3 DNA sequence: TGTGCCAGCAGCTTACAGGGGCGCCTCTATGGCTACACCTTC. Translation gives CASSLQGRLYGYTF.

This clone was detected only a few times. The V call is TRBV10-3, the J call TRBJ1-2; 7 bases are shared with TRBD1. The CDR3 extends over 12 amino acids. The V gene end was trimmed by 9 bases and the J gene end by 5 bases; junction bases not matched to a gene: 6. CDR1 and CDR2 from the germline V gene are ENHRY and SYGVKD. The CDR3 region is CAIGTALYGYTF. The CDR3 nucleotides read TGTGCCATAGGGACAGCCCTTTATGGCTACACCTTC.

The J gene is TRBJ2-7, the V gene TRBV18; possibly TRBD1 for D (6 bases). Between the trimmed V and J ends, which lost 0 bases and 2 bases, there was a span of 11 bases. CDR3 length equals 15 residues. Germline V gene lookup returns CDR1 KGHSH and CDR2 LQKENI. The CDR3 is CASSPPGARAYEQYF. The DNA for the CDR3 is TGTGCCAGCTCACCACCGGGGGCGAGGGCCTACGAGCAGTACTTC.